This T cell receptor beta chain emerged from a study of blood T cell repertoires in COVID-19. At the level of the study: Sources were T cells, B-cell-depleted T cells, or PBMCs; the material itself was cDNA or gDNA.

Trimming removed 2 bases from V and 2 bases from J, with 19 bases in between. This CDR3 has 17 residues. Per germline, CDR1 LNHDA and CDR2 SQIVND (reference sequence). TCRdb's table, derived via immunoSEQ multiplex PCR, lists solely in-frame clones and lacks some. The sample gives around 250,000 clones, around 86% of which show up once; 0.94% is in the top ten. Material for sequencing was peripheral blood. The TCR was taken from a woman aged 40 to 50 who had recovered from COVID-19. The rearrangement joins TRBV19 to TRBJ2-7; D possibly corresponds to TRBD2 (6 bases). The CDR3 is CASSIKAGWALPYEQYF. The CDR3 DNA is TGTGCCAGTAGTATAAAAGCGGGCTGGGCACTACCCTACGAGCAGTACTTC.